What follows are 8 T cell receptor beta chains derived from one specimen sequenced in a study of memory CD4+ T cells and cytomegalovirus serostatus. Single viable CD3+CD4+CD8-CD45RO+ cells were sorted as the memory CD4+ T cells. The assay was immunoSEQ multiplex PCR, and TCRdb's table has in-frame clones only and misses some. The table has approximately 53,000 clones, 82% seen once. Sequencing was performed on memory CD4+ T cells from blood. The source of these receptors is an adult in good health and CMV-seronegative.

The rearrangement links TRBV5-1 to TRBJ2-3; D unresolved. There are 13 residues in the CDR3. V lost 1 base and J 2 bases, leaving 5 bases between the germline ends. Germline assignment: CDR1 SGHRS and CDR2 YFSETQ. CDR3 bases: TGCGCCAGCAGCTTGATTGTCACAGATACGCAGTATTTT. This sequence encodes CASSLIVTDTQYF.

The V and J genes are TRBV6-5 and TRBJ1-1; 7 positions match TRBD1. V shed 5 bases, J shed 2 bases, and the junction held 5 bases outside the gene matches. CDR1 is MNHEY and CDR2 is SVGAGI in the germline V gene. The CDR3 loop spans 14 amino acids. The CDR3 region is CASSTRQGNTEAFF. CDR3 coding DNA: TGTGCCAGCAGTACCAGACAGGGTAACACTGAAGCTTTCTTT.

This sequence joins TRBV11-2 and TRBJ2-1; no firm D call. V was clipped by 5 bases and J by 8 bases, with 10 bases between them. Germline lookup yields CDR1 SGHAT and CDR2 FQNNGV. The CDR3 sequence is 12 residues long. The CDR3 protein is CASSPDRDEQFF. In DNA, the CDR3 is TGTGCCAGCAGCCCAGACCGGGATGAGCAGTTCTTC. Combining the CDR3 with reference TRBV11-2 and TRBJ2-1 gives the whole variable domain EAGVAQSPRYKIIEKRQSVAFWCNPISGHATLYWYQQILGQGPKLLIQFQNNGVVDDSQLPKDRFSAERLKGVDSTLKIQPAKLEDSAVYLCASSPDRDEQFFGPGTRLTVL.

The rearrangement joins TRBV7-8 to TRBJ1-2; 10 bases are shared with TRBD1. V was clipped by 0 bases and J by 0 bases; unmatched bases: 4. This CDR3 has 17 residues. Germline V gene data show CDR1 as SGHVS and CDR2 as FQNEAQ. The CDR3 loop is CASSLATGGASNYGYTF. The CDR3 DNA is TGTGCCAGCAGCTTAGCGACAGGGGGCGCGTCTAACTATGGCTACACCTTC.

The chain has TRBV4-3 and TRBJ1-2; no reliable D call. CDR3 size: 19 residues. Trimming left V 0 bases short and J 0 bases short, with 20 bases between. Per the germline V gene, CDR1 is LGHNA and CDR2 is YSLEER. In DNA, the CDR3 is TGCGCCAGCAGCCAAGAAATTTCTATAATTAAGTTCTCTAACTATGGCTACACCTTC. It translates to CASSQEISIIKFSNYGYTF.

The V call is TRBV29-1, the J call TRBJ2-7; D remains unclear. Trimming removed 4 bases from V and 5 bases from J, with 9 bases in between. Germline CDR1 SQVTM, CDR2 ANQGSEA. This CDR3 comprises 11 residues. CDR3 nucleotides: TGCAGCGTTGGGGGTCAAAACGAGCAGTACTTC. This encodes CSVGGQNEQYF.

The chain joins TRBV5-1 to TRBJ2-3; 9 positions agree with TRBD2. The germline V gene has CDR1 SGHRS and CDR2 YFSETQ. V lost 4 bases and J lost 0; bases outside the gene matches: 9. The CDR3 covers 17 residues. CDR3 protein: CASSPGIAGASTDTQYF. The CDR3 DNA is TGCGCCAGCAGCCCCGGAATAGCGGGGGCCAGCACAGATACGCAGTATTTT.

The chain carries TRBV14 and TRBJ2-7; a weak D match, TRBD2 (5 bases). The CDR3 length is 15 residues. Germline lookup yields CDR1 SGHDN and CDR2 FVKESK. The V gene lost 4 bases and the J gene lost 1 base, with 14 bases spanning the gap. CDR3 protein: CASSPKRTGSYEQYF. CDR3 DNA sequence: TGTGCCAGCAGCCCCAAAAGGACGGGATCCTACGAGCAGTACTTC.